Below are 18 T cell receptor beta chains sequenced from a single sample in a study of a mutant IDH1 vaccine in newly diagnosed glioma. Profiled with immunoSEQ multiplex PCR; TCRdb holds only in-frame clones, not every one. The sample includes about 42,000 clones, 75% to 90% of them seen just once. These receptors have no known antigen. Regarding time point: week 5, during vaccination. All doses held 300 ug of mutant IDH1 20-mer peptide, with topical imiquimod. Sequencing used PBMCs, obtained from a glioma patient whose treatment included an IDH1 peptide vaccine. The receptor set was obtained from a man aged 40-50 years with glioma.

The chain has TRBV5-1 and TRBJ2-2, with TRBD2 matching over 8 bases. This CDR3 region has 15 residues. The junction had 4 bases not matched to a gene; V was cut back by 4 bases and J by 2 bases. The V gene's germline CDR1 is SGHRS and CDR2 YFSETQ. CDR3 sequence reads: CASSPGTSNTGELFF. The CDR3 bases are TGCGCCAGCAGCCCGGGGACTAGTAACACCGGGGAGCTGTTTTTT.

This clone is a singleton in its sample. V is TRBV4-1 and J is TRBJ2-4; no clear D. Trimming took 5 bases from V and 0 from J, leaving 14 bases between them. Germline assignment: CDR1 MGHRA and CDR2 YSYEKL. The CDR3 consists of 16 residues. The CDR3 loop is CASSGVGYLAKNIQYF. The CDR3, as DNA: TGCGCCAGCAGCGGAGTAGGGTATCTAGCCAAAAACATTCAGTACTTC.

The chain recombines TRBV10-3 with TRBJ2-1, with D perhaps TRBD1 or TRBD2 (5 bases each). The CDR3 covers 14 residues. V was pared by 4 bases and J by 7 bases, with 14 bases between. Germline V CDR1 and CDR2: ENHRY, SYGVKD. CDR3 in DNA: TGTGCCATCAGTGCCGGGACGCCTAGGAATGAGCAGTTCTTC. Protein sequence: CAISAGTPRNEQFF.

For the CDR3, the DNA is TGTGCCAGCAGTCCCCGGGGAGGGGCCGACATTCAGTACTTC. Translated, it gives CASSPRGGADIQYF. The gene calls are TRBV6-1 and TRBJ2-4, with 7 positions matching TRBD2. CDR1 MNHNS and CDR2 SASEGT come from the germline V gene. This CDR3 is 14 amino acids long. V lost 5 bases, J lost 8 bases, and 9 bases stayed unmatched.

V and J are TRBV7-2 and TRBJ2-2, with a weak D call TRBD1 (5 bases). In germline, CDR1 is SGHTA, CDR2 FQGNSA. Deletions cut 3 bases from V and 3 bases from J, with 11 bases between. This CDR3 is 15 amino acids long. The CDR3 DNA sequence: TGTGCCAGCAGCTTCGGGCGGACATACACCGGGGAGCTGTTTTTT. Translating it yields CASSFGRTYTGELFF.

The gene calls are TRBV5-4 and TRBJ1-3, with D maybe TRBD1 (6 bases). This CDR3 contains 13 residues. CDR1 and CDR2 from the germline V gene are SGHNT and YYREEE (reference sequence). Trimming pared 1 base from V and 4 bases from J, leaving 6 bases between. The CDR3 is CASSLTGGNTIYF. The CDR3 DNA sequence: TGTGCCAGCAGCTTGACAGGGGGAAACACCATATATTTT. Complete variable domain (other parts from reference TRBV5-4 and TRBJ1-3): ETGVTQSPTHLIKTRGQQVTLRCSSQSGHNTVSWYQQALGQGPQFIFQYYREEENGRGNFPPRFSGLQFPNYSSELNVNALELDDSALYLCASSLTGGNTIYFGEGSWLTVV.

The V gene is TRBV28, the J gene TRBJ2-7; perhaps TRBD2 as D (5 bases). Per germline, CDR1 MDHEN and CDR2 SYDVKM. Trimming stripped 9 bases from V and 2 bases from J, with 11 bases between. This CDR3 is 12 amino acids long. The CDR3 sequence: CASLGETYEQYF. The CDR3 bases are TGTGCCAGTCTTGGGGAGACCTACGAGCAGTACTTC.

The V call is TRBV18, the J call TRBJ1-1; 7 positions agree with TRBD1. The germline V gene encodes CDR1 KGHSH and CDR2 LQKENI. The CDR3 consists of 14 residues. The junction had 1 base not matched to a gene; V was cut back by 2 bases and J by 1 base. CDR3 DNA sequence: TGTGCCAGCTCACCAAGGACAGGGAACACTGAAGCTTTCTTT. This codes for CASSPRTGNTEAFF.

The genes are TRBV18 and TRBJ2-3, with D unclear. Germline CDR1 and CDR2: KGHSH and LQKENI. The CDR3 sequence is 15 residues long. The V end was cut by 1 base, the J end by 0 bases, with 8 bases between. CDR3 sequence reads: CASSPQARSTDTQYF. DNA for the CDR3: TGTGCCAGCTCACCACAAGCCAGGAGCACAGATACGCAGTATTTT. The entire variable domain, with the rest obtained from reference TRBV18 and TRBJ2-3, is as follows: NAGVMQNPRHLVRRRGQEARLRCSPMKGHSHVYWYRQLPEEGLKFMVYLQKENIIDESGMPKERFSAEFPKEGPSILRIQQVVRGDSAAYFCASSPQARSTDTQYFGPGTRLTVL.

This chain uses TRBV6-1 with TRBJ2-7, with 10 bases that match TRBD1. Germline V gives CDR1 MNHNS, CDR2 SASEGT. After removal of 8 bases from V and 1 base from J, the junction contained 8 bases not matched to a gene. This CDR3 is built from 15 residues. CDR3 sequence reads: CASEGRDRGSYEQYF. The CDR3 nucleotides are TGTGCCAGCGAAGGCCGGGACAGGGGTTCCTACGAGCAGTACTTC.

V is TRBV5-6 and J is TRBJ2-7, with 7 bases identical to TRBD1. V lost 6 bases, J lost 2 bases, and 11 bases stayed unmatched. Germline V CDR1 and CDR2: SGHDT, YYEEEE. The CDR3 runs to 15 residues. As DNA, the CDR3 is TGTGCCAGCATTCCTCGCCGGGACAGAGCCTACGAGCAGTACTTC. Translated: CASIPRRDRAYEQYF.

The CDR3 spells CASSHLAAFSGANVLTF. As DNA, the CDR3 is TGTGCCAGCAGTCATCTAGCCGCCTTCTCTGGGGCCAACGTCCTGACTTTC. V gene TRBV27 combines with J gene TRBJ2-6; perhaps TRBD2 as D (5 bases). The germline V and J ends were trimmed by 5 bases and 0 bases, with 14 bases remaining between them. This CDR3 has 17 amino acids. Germline lookup yields CDR1 MNHEY and CDR2 SMNVEV (reference sequence).

This clone came up a few times. The V and J genes are TRBV6-5 and TRBJ2-1; 7 bases agree with TRBD2. Germline CDR1 is MNHEY and CDR2 is SVGAGI. This CDR3 region has 15 residues. With 2 bases clipped from V and 6 bases from J, the junction kept 7 bases outside the gene matches. Here the CDR3 reads CASSYELAGPNEQFF. The DNA of the CDR3 is TGTGCCAGCAGTTACGAGTTAGCGGGCCCCAATGAGCAGTTCTTC.

The chain couples TRBV10-3 to TRBJ2-3; 13 bases are shared with TRBD2. After removal of 4 bases from V and 11 bases from J, the junction contained 12 bases not matched to a gene. This CDR3 has 16 residues. The V gene's germline CDR1 is ENHRY and CDR2 SYGVKD. The CDR3 loop is CAISAPTSGRATEQYF. The CDR3 DNA sequence: TGTGCCATCAGTGCGCCTACTAGCGGGAGGGCAACGGAGCAGTATTTT.

The CDR3 DNA is TGCGCCAGCAGCTTCGGACAGGGAGTCTATGGCTACACCTTC. It encodes CASSFGQGVYGYTF. The rearrangement uses TRBV5-1 and TRBJ1-2; 8 bases fit TRBD1. The CDR3 has 14 residues. The J segment lost 4 bases and the V segment lost 2 bases, leaving 4 bases of the junction unmatched. Germline V CDR1 and CDR2: SGHRS, YFSETQ.

The chain employs TRBV7-8 and TRBJ1-2, with a tentative D call TRBD1 (6 bases). Trimming removed 8 bases at V and 7 bases at J, with 23 bases between. CDR3 size: 15 residues. CDR1 and CDR2 from the germline V gene are SGHVS and FQNEAQ. The CDR3 region is CASLASRGRVSGYTF. In DNA form, the CDR3 reads TGTGCCAGCCTTGCTTCGCGGGGGCGCGTTAGTGGCTACACCTTC.

V gene TRBV5-1 combines with J gene TRBJ1-4; tentative D call: TRBD1 (5 bases). Trimming stripped 0 bases from V and 8 bases from J, with 11 bases between. The CDR3 runs to 14 residues. CDR1 is SGHRS, CDR2 YFSETQ, per germline. As DNA, the CDR3 is TGCGCCAGCAGCTTGGCCAGGGCCGACGAAAAACTGTTTTTT. Amino acid sequence: CASSLARADEKLFF. The full variable domain, rest sourced from reference TRBV5-1 and TRBJ1-4, is KAGVTQTPRYLIKTRGQQVTLSCSPISGHRSVSWYQQTPGQGLQFLFEYFSETQRNKGNFPGRFSGRQFSNSRSEMNVSTLELGDSALYLCASSLARADEKLFFGSGTQLSVL.

This chain links TRBV6-5 with TRBJ1-1; possibly TRBD1 for D (5 bases). CDR3 size: 15 residues. Trimming left V 0 bases short and J 11 bases short, with 19 bases between. Germline CDR1 MNHEY, CDR2 SVGAGI. The CDR3 nucleotides are TGTGCCAGCAGTTACTCGAGTACCGGGGGGAGAAATGCTTTCTTT. Protein product: CASSYSSTGGRNAFF.